The 4 T cell receptor beta chains below were found in one sample sequenced in a study of T cell changes during pregnancy in multiple sclerosis. Data came from immunoSEQ multiplex PCR; TCRdb stores just in-frame clones and leaves some out. This table has under 45,000 clones, nearly 90% appearing once. The sample consisted of CD4+ T cells from peripheral blood mononuclear cells, taken in the first trimester of pregnancy. The receptors stem from a female donor with multiple sclerosis, enrolled in a pregnancy study.

The chain carries TRBV7-3 and TRBJ2-1; 8 bases map to TRBD2. J was trimmed by 4 bases and V by 0 bases; bases with no gene match: 2. The CDR3 is 15 amino acids. Germline CDR1 reads SGHTA; CDR2 reads FQGTGA. The CDR3 sequence is CASSLTTSGYNEQFF. CDR3 DNA sequence: TGTGCCAGCAGCTTAACAACTAGCGGATACAATGAGCAGTTCTTC.

J is TRBJ2-3 and V is TRBV5-5, with 12 nucleotides matching TRBD2. CDR3 length: 18 residues. Trimming removed 1 base from V and 3 bases from J; junction bases left unmatched: 9. Germline V gives CDR1 SGHKS, CDR2 YYEKEE (reference sequence). The CDR3 nucleotides read TGTGCCAGCAGCTTGAACCCTAGCGGGGGGGGTAGGACAGATACGCAGTATTTT. Translated: CASSLNPSGGGRTDTQYF.

CDR3: CASSYGGRYTDTQYF. CDR3 in DNA: TGTGCCAGCAGTTACGGCGGGAGGTACACAGATACGCAGTATTTT. The chain carries TRBV6-5 and TRBJ2-3; TRBD2 aligns across 8 bases. The germline gives CDR1 MNHEY, CDR2 SVGAGI. V lost 2 bases and J lost 2; bases outside the gene matches: 3. The CDR3 contains 15 residues.

This clone appeared a single time. V gene TRBV27 combines with J gene TRBJ2-5; possible D gene TRBD1, 5 bases. V was trimmed by 0 bases and J by 2 bases, leaving 7 bases between them. Per the germline V gene, CDR1 is MNHEY and CDR2 is SMNVEV (reference sequence). The CDR3 totals 14 residues. CDR3 region: CASSLSGQQETQYF. As DNA, the CDR3 is TGTGCCAGCAGTTTATCCGGACAACAAGAGACCCAGTACTTC.